The clone carrying this T cell receptor beta chain ranks as medium-sized (0.01 to 0.1%). The antigen is undetermined. The sample holds other DNA sequences that translate to the same CDR3. The data originate from a study of OX40 agonist ivuxolimab in advanced cancers. The study's findings and limits: At 0.1 to 3.0 mg/kg, clonal expansion of CD4+ and CD8+ blood T cells had occurred by week 6. In the expanded peripheral T cells, antigen specificity was never determined.

Repertoires were generated with immunoSEQ multiplex PCR, while TCRdb's copy carries only in-frame clones and drops some. This sample carries tens of thousands of clones, 85% of them seen once, and the ten largest clones take approximately 2.6%. CDR1 is SGHDN, CDR2 FVKESK, per germline. V was cut by 4 bases and J by 7 bases, with 11 bases left in between. The CDR3 length is 13 residues. The sequencing here drew on CD4+ or CD8+ T cells sorted from blood, taken in a trial of the OX40 agonist ivuxolimab. The chain combines TRBV14 with TRBJ2-1; D is unresolved. This clonotype was sampled from an adult with an advanced solid tumor such as melanoma, head and neck, liver or kidney cancer. The CDR3 DNA reads as TGTGCCAGCAGCCGGGCCGGTCCAAATGAGCAGTTCTTC. Its protein product is CASSRAGPNEQFF.